A selection of T cell receptor beta chains follows, all from one sample in a study of CD8 T cells in ankylosing spondylitis. Each CDR3 protein gets one entry after TCRdb re-called the 5' RACE reads with MiXCR. The sample has around 230,000 distinct CDR3 sequences, 7.5% to 9.5% seen once; the top ten hold around 4.4%. The sample was blood, either unsorted or a sorted T cell fraction (not recorded which). Source of these receptors: a female donor with ankylosing spondylitis or in good health (not recorded which). Both conserved end residues are part of each CDR3. D genes are given only for firm matches. Size values are once, few and many counts, or a class for expanded clones, and some rows have none.

CDR3aa: CATREGWNEQFF
CDR3nt: TGTGCCACACGGGAGGGCTGGAATGAGCAGTTCTTC
d_gene: TRBD2
v_gene: TRBV15
abundance: many
j_gene: TRBJ2-1

CDR3aa: CASMIQPVESYEQYF
CDR3nt: TGCGCCAGCATGATCCAGCCGGTAGAGTCCTACGAGCAGTACTTC
d_gene: -
v_gene: TRBV5-1
abundance: many
j_gene: TRBJ2-7

CDR3aa: CASRESFDNEKLFF
CDR3nt: TGTGCCAGCAGGGAGTCCTTCGACAATGAAAAACTGTTTTTT
d_gene: -
v_gene: TRBV6-1
abundance: many
j_gene: TRBJ1-4

CDR3aa: CASSSGTSGPYEQYF
CDR3nt: TGCGCCAGCAGCTCCGGGACTAGCGGGCCGTACGAGCAGTACTTC
d_gene: TRBD2
v_gene: TRBV5-1
abundance: many
j_gene: TRBJ2-7

CDR3aa: CASSFGTGDGYTF
CDR3nt: TGTGCCAGCAGCTTCGGGACAGGAGACGGCTACACCTTC
d_gene: TRBD1
v_gene: TRBV7-9
abundance: -
j_gene: TRBJ1-2

CDR3aa: CASSLASRGFNEQFF
CDR3nt: TGCGCCAGCAGCTTGGCCTCGAGGGGTTTCAATGAGCAGTTCTTC
d_gene: -
v_gene: TRBV5-1
abundance: many
j_gene: TRBJ2-1

CDR3aa: CASSLTPSGRPNTGELFF
CDR3nt: TGTGCCAGCAGCTTAACGCCTAGCGGGAGGCCGAACACCGGGGAGCTGTTTTTT
d_gene: TRBD2
v_gene: TRBV7-3
abundance: many
j_gene: TRBJ2-2

CDR3aa: CASSQVQGGSYGYTF
CDR3nt: TGTGCCAGCAGCCAAGTTCAGGGAGGGTCCTATGGCTACACCTTC
d_gene: -
v_gene: TRBV4-2
abundance: few
j_gene: TRBJ1-2

CDR3aa: CASSVGTGTDTQYF
CDR3nt: TGTGCCAGCAGCGTGGGGACAGGCACAGATACGCAGTATTTT
d_gene: TRBD1
v_gene: TRBV9
abundance: many
j_gene: TRBJ2-3

CDR3aa: CASSVEASGTTGELFF
CDR3nt: TGTGCCAGCAGTGTTGAGGCTAGCGGGACCACCGGGGAGCTGTTTTTT
d_gene: TRBD2
v_gene: TRBV4-2
abundance: many
j_gene: TRBJ2-2

CDR3aa: CATEPPREVTQYF
CDR3nt: TGTGCCACCGAGCCTCCCAGGGAGGTTACGCAGTATTTT
d_gene: -
v_gene: TRBV25-1
abundance: many
j_gene: TRBJ2-3

CDR3aa: CASSFSRRLAAETQYF
CDR3nt: TGTGCCAGCAGCTTCTCTAGACGACTAGCGGCGGAGACCCAGTACTTC
d_gene: TRBD2
v_gene: TRBV7-2
abundance: -
j_gene: TRBJ2-5

CDR3aa: CASSPPSRETQYF
CDR3nt: TGTGCCAGCTCACCCCCATCCAGGGAGACCCAGTACTTC
d_gene: -
v_gene: TRBV18
abundance: many
j_gene: TRBJ2-5

CDR3aa: CASSLESRYSNQPQHF
CDR3nt: TGTGCCAGCAGCCTGGAATCGAGGTATAGCAATCAGCCCCAGCATTTT
d_gene: -
v_gene: TRBV7-2
abundance: many
j_gene: TRBJ1-5

CDR3aa: CASSHGGPGTGELFF
CDR3nt: TGTGCCAGCAGCCACGGAGGGCCGGGGACCGGGGAGCTGTTTTTT
d_gene: -
v_gene: TRBV3-1
abundance: -
j_gene: TRBJ2-2

CDR3aa: CASSVVKLLDIQYF
CDR3nt: TGTGCCAGCAGCGTAGTTAAGTTACTCGACATTCAGTACTTC
d_gene: -
v_gene: TRBV9
abundance: many
j_gene: TRBJ2-4

CDR3aa: CASSVLAGGPYNEQFF
CDR3nt: TGTGCCAGCAGTGTTCTAGCGGGAGGCCCCTACAATGAGCAGTTCTTC
d_gene: TRBD2
v_gene: TRBV6-1
abundance: many
j_gene: TRBJ2-1

CDR3aa: CSVEGQPNQPQHF
CDR3nt: TGCAGCGTTGAGGGACAGCCGAATCAGCCCCAGCATTTT
d_gene: TRBD1
v_gene: TRBV29-1
abundance: few
j_gene: TRBJ1-5

CDR3aa: CASSFRWTGNTEAFF
CDR3nt: TGTGCCAGCAGTTTCCGATGGACAGGGAACACTGAAGCTTTCTTT
d_gene: TRBD1
v_gene: TRBV12-3/TRBV12-4
abundance: -
j_gene: TRBJ1-1

CDR3aa: CASSVAAMNTEAFF
CDR3nt: TGTGCCAGCAGCGTCGCAGCTATGAACACTGAAGCTTTCTTT
d_gene: -
v_gene: TRBV9
abundance: many
j_gene: TRBJ1-1

CDR3aa: CASSLPGAEQYF
CDR3nt: TGTGCCAGCAGCTTACCGGGGGCCGAGCAGTACTTC
d_gene: -
v_gene: TRBV11-2
abundance: few
j_gene: TRBJ2-7

CDR3aa: CASSVGFGGLGTDTQYF
CDR3nt: TGTGCCAGCAGCGTAGGATTCGGGGGTCTGGGCACAGATACGCAGTATTTT
d_gene: -
v_gene: TRBV9
abundance: -
j_gene: TRBJ2-3

CDR3aa: CASSGGTGDVDGELFF
CDR3nt: TGTGCCAGCAGCGGCGGGACAGGGGACGTCGACGGGGAGCTGTTTTTT
d_gene: TRBD1
v_gene: TRBV5-6
abundance: -
j_gene: TRBJ2-2

CDR3aa: CASSLMDEQFF
CDR3nt: TGTGCCAGCAGTTTGATGGATGAGCAGTTCTTC
d_gene: -
v_gene: TRBV12-3/TRBV12-4
abundance: many
j_gene: TRBJ2-1

CDR3aa: CSVVPGGTYEQYF
CDR3nt: TGCAGCGTTGTGCCGGGCGGGACCTACGAGCAGTACTTC
d_gene: -
v_gene: TRBV29-1
abundance: -
j_gene: TRBJ2-7

CDR3aa: CSARGSDLREQYF
CDR3nt: TGCAGTGCTAGAGGTAGCGACCTACGTGAGCAGTACTTC
d_gene: -
v_gene: TRBV20-1
abundance: many
j_gene: TRBJ2-7

CDR3aa: CASSLSQGLDTEAFF
CDR3nt: TGTGCCAGCAGCTTATCGCAGGGTTTGGACACTGAAGCTTTCTTT
d_gene: -
v_gene: TRBV7-8
abundance: many
j_gene: TRBJ1-1

CDR3aa: CAPEGTGPYTQYF
CDR3nt: TGTGCCCCTGAGGGGACTGGCCCCTATACGCAGTATTTT
d_gene: -
v_gene: TRBV28
abundance: many
j_gene: TRBJ2-3

CDR3aa: CASSLAASGSHEQYF
CDR3nt: TGCGCCAGCAGCTTGGCGGCTAGCGGGAGCCACGAGCAGTACTTC
d_gene: TRBD2
v_gene: TRBV5-1
abundance: -
j_gene: TRBJ2-7

CDR3aa: CASSLGQSSGNTIYF
CDR3nt: TGTGCCAGCAGTTTGGGACAGTCCTCTGGAAACACCATATATTTT
d_gene: TRBD1
v_gene: TRBV28
abundance: -
j_gene: TRBJ1-3

CDR3aa: CSALTSGNYEQYF
CDR3nt: TGCAGTGCTCTCACTAGCGGGAACTACGAGCAGTACTTC
d_gene: TRBD2
v_gene: TRBV20-1
abundance: many
j_gene: TRBJ2-7

CDR3aa: CASSHLAGEETQYF
CDR3nt: TGCGCCAGCAGCCATTTAGCGGGAGAGGAGACCCAGTACTTC
d_gene: TRBD2
v_gene: TRBV4-3
abundance: -
j_gene: TRBJ2-5

CDR3aa: CASSYHRTKGGGETQYF
CDR3nt: TGTGCCAGCAGTTACCACAGGACGAAGGGGGGGGGAGAGACCCAGTACTTC
d_gene: -
v_gene: TRBV6-5
abundance: many
j_gene: TRBJ2-5

CDR3aa: CASSLEDYTYNEQFF
CDR3nt: TGTGCCAGCAGCTTAGAAGACTATACCTACAATGAGCAGTTCTTC
d_gene: -
v_gene: TRBV7-8
abundance: -
j_gene: TRBJ2-1

CDR3aa: CASSQDWQGARGELFF
CDR3nt: TGCGCCAGCAGCCAAGATTGGCAGGGGGCAAGAGGGGAGCTGTTTTTT
d_gene: TRBD1
v_gene: TRBV4-3
abundance: many
j_gene: TRBJ2-2

CDR3aa: CASSGNGGETQYF
CDR3nt: TGTGCCAGCAGTGGTAATGGGGGAGAGACCCAGTACTTC
d_gene: -
v_gene: TRBV7-9
abundance: few
j_gene: TRBJ2-5

CDR3aa: CASSLQLFSSTDTQYF
CDR3nt: TGTGCCAGCAGCTTACAGCTTTTCTCTAGCACAGATACGCAGTATTTT
d_gene: -
v_gene: TRBV11-2
abundance: many
j_gene: TRBJ2-3

CDR3aa: CASSFRGPVGTQYF
CDR3nt: TGTGCCAGCAGCTTCAGGGGTCCGGTGGGGACCCAGTACTTC
d_gene: -
v_gene: TRBV6-1
abundance: -
j_gene: TRBJ2-5

CDR3aa: CASSQVVGITGNTIYF
CDR3nt: TGTGCCAGCAGCCAAGTAGTGGGCATCACTGGAAACACCATATATTTT
d_gene: -
v_gene: TRBV14
abundance: few
j_gene: TRBJ1-3

CDR3aa: CASSYSRNTEAFF
CDR3nt: TGTGCCAGCAGTTACTCGCGGAACACTGAAGCTTTCTTT
d_gene: -
v_gene: TRBV6-6
abundance: many
j_gene: TRBJ1-1

CDR3aa: CASSSSNSYEQYF
CDR3nt: TGTGCCAGCAGCTCGAGCAACTCCTACGAGCAGTACTTC
d_gene: -
v_gene: TRBV3-1
abundance: many
j_gene: TRBJ2-7

CDR3aa: CASSPTGSQGTDTQYF
CDR3nt: TGTGCCAGCAGCCCAACAGGGAGCCAGGGCACAGATACGCAGTATTTT
d_gene: -
v_gene: TRBV7-2
abundance: -
j_gene: TRBJ2-3

CDR3aa: CASSRTGGEGQPQHF
CDR3nt: TGTGCCAGCAGTCGGACAGGGGGCGAAGGTCAGCCCCAGCATTTT
d_gene: TRBD1
v_gene: TRBV12-3/TRBV12-4
abundance: many
j_gene: TRBJ1-5

CDR3aa: CASSLRTDTQYF
CDR3nt: TGTGCCAGCAGTTTAAGGACAGATACGCAGTATTTT
d_gene: -
v_gene: TRBV12-3/TRBV12-4
abundance: many
j_gene: TRBJ2-3

CDR3aa: CASSLRGVSYNEQFF
CDR3nt: TGTGCCAGCAGCCTCCGGGGGGTCTCCTACAATGAGCAGTTCTTC
d_gene: TRBD2
v_gene: TRBV2
abundance: few
j_gene: TRBJ2-1